This TCR beta chain derives from a study of response to subunit inactivated influenza vaccine. TCRdb re-derived calls from the RT-PCR reads in MiXCR, one entry per CDR3 protein. The sample consists of around 500,000 distinct CDR3 sequences, approximately 11% of them appearing once. The sample holds many counts of this clonotype. V was shortened by 7 bases and J by 10 bases, with 19 bases between the two germline ends. CDR1 MNHNS and CDR2 SASEGT come from the germline V gene. This CDR3 has 13 residues. This TCR was recovered from a man aged 45-60 years who received an inactivated influenza vaccine. This specimen consisted of PBMCs from blood, obtained roughly 47 days after vaccination. The chain employs TRBV6-1 and TRBJ1-1; no firm D call. DNA for the CDR3: TGTGCCAGCACCTCAATCTATACACCCCCAGCTTTCTTT. Protein product: CASTSIYTPPAFF.